This T cell receptor (beta chain) was obtained from a study of shared clonotypes between healthy human individuals. Trimming stripped 0 bases from V and 7 bases from J, with 12 bases between. The CDR3 has 14 residues. Germline CDR1 and CDR2: MNHEY and SVGAGI. Measured with immunoSEQ multiplex PCR; TCRdb has only the in-frame clones, and not every one. This table has about 990,000 clones, 75% to 85% appearing once. Sequenced input: memory CD4+ T cells from PBMCs. Specified subset: CD45RA-negative fraction. The receptor was isolated from a man between 18 and 35 years old in good health. Some clones in this sample may be carry-over from other donors' samples. J is TRBJ1-2 and V is TRBV6-5; D possibly corresponds to TRBD1 (5 bases). The DNA for the CDR3 is TGTGCCAGCAGTTACTCGAAGGGGAACGGTGGCTACACCTTC. This codes for CASSYSKGNGGYTF.